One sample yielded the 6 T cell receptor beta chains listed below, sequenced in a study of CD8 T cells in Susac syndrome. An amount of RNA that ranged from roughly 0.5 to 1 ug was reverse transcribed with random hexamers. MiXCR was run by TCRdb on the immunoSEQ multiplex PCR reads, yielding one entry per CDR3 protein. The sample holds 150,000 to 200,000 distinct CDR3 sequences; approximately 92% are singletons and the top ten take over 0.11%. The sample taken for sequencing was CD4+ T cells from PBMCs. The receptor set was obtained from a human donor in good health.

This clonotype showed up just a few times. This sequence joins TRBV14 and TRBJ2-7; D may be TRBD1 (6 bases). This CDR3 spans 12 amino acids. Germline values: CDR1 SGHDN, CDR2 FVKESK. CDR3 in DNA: TGTGCTACCCGACAGGCCTCCTACGAGCAGTACTTC. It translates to CATRQASYEQYF.

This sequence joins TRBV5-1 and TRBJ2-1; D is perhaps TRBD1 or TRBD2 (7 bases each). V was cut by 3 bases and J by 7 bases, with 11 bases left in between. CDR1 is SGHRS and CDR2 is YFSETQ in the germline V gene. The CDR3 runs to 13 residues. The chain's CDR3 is CASSSQGGNEQFF. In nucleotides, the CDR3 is TGCGCCAGCAGCTCCCAGGGGGGGAATGAGCAGTTCTTC.

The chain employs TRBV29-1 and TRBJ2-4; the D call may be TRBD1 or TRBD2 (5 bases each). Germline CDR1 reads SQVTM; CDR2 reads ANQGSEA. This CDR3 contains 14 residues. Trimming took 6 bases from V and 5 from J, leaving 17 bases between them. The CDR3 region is CSVDGSSGQNIQYF. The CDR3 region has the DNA TGCAGCGTGGACGGATCCTCGGGGCAAAACATTCAGTACTTC.

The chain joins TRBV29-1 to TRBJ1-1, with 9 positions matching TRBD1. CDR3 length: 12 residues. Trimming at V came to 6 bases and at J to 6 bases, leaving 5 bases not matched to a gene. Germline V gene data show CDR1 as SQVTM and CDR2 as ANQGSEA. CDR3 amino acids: CSVGQGSAEAFF. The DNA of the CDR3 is TGCAGCGTGGGACAGGGTTCGGCTGAAGCTTTCTTT.

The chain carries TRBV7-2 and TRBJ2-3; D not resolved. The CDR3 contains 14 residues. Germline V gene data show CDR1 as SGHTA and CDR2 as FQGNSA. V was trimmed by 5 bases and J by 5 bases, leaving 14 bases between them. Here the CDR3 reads CASSPSRSLDTQYF. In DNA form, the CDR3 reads TGTGCCAGCAGCCCTTCGAGATCTTTAGATACGCAGTATTTT. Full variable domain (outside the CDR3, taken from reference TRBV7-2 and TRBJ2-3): GAGVSQSPSNKVTEKGKDVELRCDPISGHTALYWYRQSLGQGLEFLIYFQGNSAPDKSGLPSDRFSAERTGGSVSTLTIQRTQQEDSAVYLCASSPSRSLDTQYFGPGTRLTVL.

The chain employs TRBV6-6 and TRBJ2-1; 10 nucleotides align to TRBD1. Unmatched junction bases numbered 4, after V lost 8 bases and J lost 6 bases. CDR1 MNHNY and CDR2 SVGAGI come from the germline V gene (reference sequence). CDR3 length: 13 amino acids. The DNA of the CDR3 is TGTGCCAGCCGGGACAGGGGACCCAATGAGCAGTTCTTC. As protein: CASRDRGPNEQFF.